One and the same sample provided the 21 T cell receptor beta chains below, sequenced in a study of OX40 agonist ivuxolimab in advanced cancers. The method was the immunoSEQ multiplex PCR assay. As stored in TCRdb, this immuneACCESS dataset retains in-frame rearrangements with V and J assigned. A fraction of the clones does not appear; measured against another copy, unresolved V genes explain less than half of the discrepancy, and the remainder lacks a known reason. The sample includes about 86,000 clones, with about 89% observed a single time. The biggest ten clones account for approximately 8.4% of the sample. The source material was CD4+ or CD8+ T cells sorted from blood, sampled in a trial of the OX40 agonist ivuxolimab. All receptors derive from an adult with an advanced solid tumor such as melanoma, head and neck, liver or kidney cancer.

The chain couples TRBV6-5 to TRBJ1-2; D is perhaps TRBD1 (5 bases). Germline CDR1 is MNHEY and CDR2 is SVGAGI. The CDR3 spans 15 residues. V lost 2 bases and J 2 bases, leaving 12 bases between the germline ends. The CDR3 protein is CASSYGASGNYGYTF. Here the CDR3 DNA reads TGTGCCAGCAGTTACGGGGCGTCTGGGAACTATGGCTACACCTTC.

CDR3 sequence (DNA): TGTGCCAGCAGCCCCAGGGGACTAGCGGAAATCAATGAGCAGTTCTTC. Translation: CASSPRGLAEINEQFF. This chain links TRBV7-9 with TRBJ2-1; TRBD2 aligns across 11 bases. Germline CDR1 is SEHNR and CDR2 is FQNEAQ (reference sequence). There are 16 residues in the CDR3. The ends lost 5 bases at V and 6 bases at J; junction bases unmatched: 9.

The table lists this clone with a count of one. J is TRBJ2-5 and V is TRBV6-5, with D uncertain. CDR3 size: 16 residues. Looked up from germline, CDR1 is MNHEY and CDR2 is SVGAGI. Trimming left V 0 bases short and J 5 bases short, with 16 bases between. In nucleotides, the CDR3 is TGTGCCAGCAGTTACTCGAGTCTTCCGGGTACGGAGACCCAGTACTTC. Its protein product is CASSYSSLPGTETQYF.

CDR3 sequence reads: CASSRIRDYEQYF. The CDR3 DNA reads TGCGCCAGCAGCCGGATTAGGGATTACGAGCAGTACTTC. This chain links TRBV5-1 with TRBJ2-7; no clear D gene. Per germline, CDR1 SGHRS and CDR2 YFSETQ. CDR3 length equals 13 residues. V lost 4 bases, J lost 4 bases, and 12 bases lay in between.

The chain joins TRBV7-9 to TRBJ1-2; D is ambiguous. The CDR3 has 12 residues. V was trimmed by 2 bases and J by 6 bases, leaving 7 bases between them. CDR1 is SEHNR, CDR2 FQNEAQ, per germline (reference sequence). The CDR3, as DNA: TGTGCCAGCAGCTTAATAGGGCATGGCTACACCTTC. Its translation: CASSLIGHGYTF.

The chain's CDR3 is CASSQGTQGPDYGYTF. Written as DNA, the CDR3 is TGTGCCAGCAGCCAAGGAACGCAGGGTCCCGACTATGGCTACACCTTC. The chain joins TRBV4-2 to TRBJ1-2, with D perhaps matching TRBD1 (5 bases). Trimming stripped 1 base from V and 3 bases from J, with 15 bases between. Germline V gene sequence: CDR1 LGHNA, CDR2 YNFKEQ. The CDR3 runs to 16 residues.

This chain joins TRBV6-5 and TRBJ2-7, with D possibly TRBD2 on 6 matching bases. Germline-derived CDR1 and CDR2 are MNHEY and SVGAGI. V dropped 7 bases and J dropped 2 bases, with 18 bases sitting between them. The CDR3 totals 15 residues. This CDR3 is CASTHQGGGPYEQYF. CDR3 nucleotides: TGTGCCAGCACCCACCAGGGAGGAGGCCCCTACGAGCAGTACTTC.

The CDR3 here is CAWSPSGNQPQHF. The CDR3 coding sequence is TGTGCCTGGAGTCCGTCGGGGAATCAGCCCCAGCATTTT. This rearrangement joins TRBV30 to TRBJ1-5, with D unclear. Germline V lookup: CDR1 GTSNPN, CDR2 SVGIG (reference sequence). The CDR3 spans 13 residues. Trimming cost V 2 bases and J 4 bases, with 9 bases left between them.

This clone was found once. Here the CDR3 DNA reads TGTGCCAGCAGCCGCTGGACAGGGGGTGGAAATGAGCAGTTCTTC. Its protein product is CASSRWTGGGNEQFF. This chain joins TRBV7-6 and TRBJ2-1; TRBD1 matches 10 bases. Germline V gene sequence: CDR1 SGHVS, CDR2 FNYEAQ. CDR3 length: 15 residues. The junction had 8 bases not matched to a gene; V was cut back by 5 bases and J by 7 bases.

The DNA of the CDR3 is TGTGCCAGTAGCCCGACAGGGGGCTCTGGAAACACCATATATTTT. Its translation: CASSPTGGSGNTIYF. The chain couples TRBV19 to TRBJ1-3; TRBD1 agrees at 9 bases. Germline CDR1 LNHDA, CDR2 SQIVND (reference sequence). V was clipped by 6 bases and J by 0 bases; unmatched bases: 3. The length of the CDR3 is 15 residues.

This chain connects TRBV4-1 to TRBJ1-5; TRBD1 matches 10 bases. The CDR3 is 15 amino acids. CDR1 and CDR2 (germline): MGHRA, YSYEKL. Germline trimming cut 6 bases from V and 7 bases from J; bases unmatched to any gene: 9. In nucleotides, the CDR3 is TGCGCCAGCAGTGCAAGACAGGGGGCGGGACAGCCCCAGCATTTT. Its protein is CASSARQGAGQPQHF.

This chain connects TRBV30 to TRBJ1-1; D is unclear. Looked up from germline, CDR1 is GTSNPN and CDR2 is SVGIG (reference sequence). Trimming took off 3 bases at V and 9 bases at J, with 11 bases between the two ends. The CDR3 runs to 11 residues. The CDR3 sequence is CAWRATHQAFF. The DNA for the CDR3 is TGTGCCTGGAGAGCGACTCACCAAGCTTTCTTT.

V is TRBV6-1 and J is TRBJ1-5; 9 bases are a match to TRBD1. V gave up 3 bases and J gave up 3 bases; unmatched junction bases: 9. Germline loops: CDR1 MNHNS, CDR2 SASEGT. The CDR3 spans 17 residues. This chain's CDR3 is CASSEVPGQGDNQPQHF. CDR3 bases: TGTGCCAGCAGTGAGGTTCCGGGACAGGGTGACAATCAGCCCCAGCATTTT.

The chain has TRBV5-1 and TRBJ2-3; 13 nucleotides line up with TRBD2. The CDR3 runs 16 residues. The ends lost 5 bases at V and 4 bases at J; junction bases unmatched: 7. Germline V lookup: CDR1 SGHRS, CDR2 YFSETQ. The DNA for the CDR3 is TGCGCCAGCAGTAGACTAGCGGGAGGAGGGGCAGATACGCAGTATTTT. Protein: CASSRLAGGGADTQYF.

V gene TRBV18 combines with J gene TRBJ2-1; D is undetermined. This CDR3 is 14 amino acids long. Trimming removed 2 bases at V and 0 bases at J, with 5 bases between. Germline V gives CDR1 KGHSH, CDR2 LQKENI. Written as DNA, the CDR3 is TGTGCCAGCTCACCAGGGATCTCCTACAATGAGCAGTTCTTC. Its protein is CASSPGISYNEQFF.

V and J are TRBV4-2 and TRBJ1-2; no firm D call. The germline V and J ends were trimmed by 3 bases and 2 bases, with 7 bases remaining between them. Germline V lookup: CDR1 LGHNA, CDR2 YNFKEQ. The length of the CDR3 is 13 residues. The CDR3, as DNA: TGTGCCAGCAGCCACAGTTCCAACTATGGCTACACCTTC. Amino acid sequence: CASSHSSNYGYTF.

The CDR3 nucleotides are TGTGCCAGTAGTATAGATCAGAGGGCGGGGAACACTGAAGCTTTCTTT. This gives the protein CASSIDQRAGNTEAFF. V usage is TRBV19 and J usage is TRBJ1-1; D ambiguous. There are 16 residues in the CDR3. V lost 0 bases and J 1 base, leaving 12 bases between the germline ends. The germline V gene has CDR1 LNHDA and CDR2 SQIVND (reference sequence).

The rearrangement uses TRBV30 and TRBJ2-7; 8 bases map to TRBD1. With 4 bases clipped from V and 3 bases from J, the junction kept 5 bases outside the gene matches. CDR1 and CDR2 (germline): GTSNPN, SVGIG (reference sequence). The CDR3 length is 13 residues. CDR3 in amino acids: CAWTNGQGYEQYF. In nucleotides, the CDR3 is TGTGCCTGGACTAACGGACAGGGCTACGAGCAGTACTTC.

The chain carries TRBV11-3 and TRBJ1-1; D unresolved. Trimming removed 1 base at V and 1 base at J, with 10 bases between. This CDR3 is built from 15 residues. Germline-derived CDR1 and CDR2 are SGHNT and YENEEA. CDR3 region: CASSLVSSGNTEAFF. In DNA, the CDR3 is TGTGCCAGCAGCTTAGTGAGTAGCGGGAACACTGAAGCTTTCTTT.

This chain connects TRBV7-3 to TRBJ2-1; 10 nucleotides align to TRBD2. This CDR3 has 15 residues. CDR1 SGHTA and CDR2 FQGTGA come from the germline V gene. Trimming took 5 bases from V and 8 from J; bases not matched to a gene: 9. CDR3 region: CASSLLAGAVDEQFF. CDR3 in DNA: TGTGCCAGCAGCCTCCTAGCGGGAGCGGTGGATGAGCAGTTCTTC.

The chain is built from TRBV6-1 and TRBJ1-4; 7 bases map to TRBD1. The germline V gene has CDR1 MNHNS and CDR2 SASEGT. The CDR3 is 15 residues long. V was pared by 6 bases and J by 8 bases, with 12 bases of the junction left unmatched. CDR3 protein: CASRDQTGWEEKLFF. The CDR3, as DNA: TGTGCCAGCAGGGACCAGACAGGGTGGGAGGAAAAACTGTTTTTT.